Listed here is a single TCR beta chain. The specificity of this receptor is unknown. No clone much larger than this one lies a single base away; base qualities are absent. CDR1 ENHRY and CDR2 SYGVKD were looked up in the germline V gene. V lost 6 bases and J lost 6 bases; the stretch between them is 20 bases long. Counted from cysteine to phenylalanine, this CDR3 has 15 amino acids. The entry retains the CDR3 DNA only, 45 bases that are in frame from base 1. The record originates from a study of T cells in Graves' hyperthyroidism and ophthalmopathy (dated by TCRdb to between 2018 and 2021). Looking at the study overall: To identify distinguishing TCR V-J signatures, a discovery cohort of 90 to 100 patients was used, comprising 43 with Graves' ophthalmopathy and approximately 58 with stable Graves' hyperthyroidism. Following sampling, methimazole starting at 30 mg daily was given to hyperthyroidism patients, and high-dose intravenous methylprednisolone was given to ophthalmopathy patients. According to the paper, TCR Vbeta CDR3 sequencing was carried out on about 140 peripheral blood samples, which came from under 50 ophthalmopathy, some 73 hyperthyroidism and some 17 progressor patients. The roughly 91 discovery patients were randomly divided into training and test sets at a 7:3 ratio. In roughly six Graves' hyperthyroidism patients, the study also compared T-cell repertoires from thyroid tissue with T-cell repertoires from blood. An independent validation cohort of 18 to 20 hyperthyroidism patients and over 15 patients who later progressed to ophthalmopathy tested prospective prediction of ophthalmopathy.

The TCR beta CDR3 regions were amplified from RNA transcripts. A first-round RT-PCR of the TCR CDR3 used the HTBI primer set with the Qiagen OneStep RT-PCR kit. The libraries were constructed in a second round of multiplex PCR and then size-selected and purified. Libraries were sequenced paired-end with 100 bp reads on an Illumina HiSeq2000. As for the authors' bioinformatics: SOAPnuke was used to process the raw data, throwing out any read that contained adapters or uncalled bases, had a mean Phred below 15, or lacked an exact constant-primer or identifier match. High-quality paired reads were merged using COPE v1.2.5, and each unique nucleotide sequence was defined as a clonotype. MiTCR v1.1 was used to align clonotypes to the IMGT TRBV, TRBD and TRBJ reference segments. The analysis was restricted to V-J combinations with a frequency above 0.0001, which together covered 99.2% of the repertoires. The TCS score was defined as F50 (clonal expansion) divided by E x V (chaos), with BLOSUM62-based TCRdist calculated between CDR3 peptides within each V-J. Welch's t-statistics and random forest reduced roughly 530 V-J features to 10 to 15, which were used in a naive Bayes classifier (R e1071). The Morisita-Horn index was used to measure how similar the thyroid and blood repertoires were. In TCRdb, the public reads were trimmed at Q25 with fastp and aligned with MiXCR, with productive beta chains retained. Merged by CDR3 protein, the rows form single entries marked with the most common genes and DNA. The V and J calls and clone size come from TCRdb's table, not from the authors' own analysis. The sample table shows 89,000 or so distinct CDR3 sequences, and around 42% are seen once. In total, the top ten clones hold roughly 10% of the sample.

On the study overall, not on this receptor specifically: No statistical method was used to set the sample size in advance, and investigators knew the group allocation. Blood samples also contained most of the expanded thyroid clonotypes (frequency above 0.001), which suggests that blood repertoires may reflect thyroid immune responses. In cross-validation, a model built on a 13 V-J signature told ophthalmopathy apart from stable hyperthyroidism with over 85% sensitivity and approximately 81% specificity, and in testing the same model reached 80%/75%. In validation, progression to ophthalmopathy was predicted by the model with 65% to 71% sensitivity and around 75% specificity, a median of about 6 months before onset.

Stable Graves' hyperthyroidism was defined as the absence of progression to ophthalmopathy over 18 months of follow-up. Hyperthyroidism patients were newly diagnosed, had a disease duration of under 2 months, and were aged 18 to 65 years. The study excluded patients with uncontrolled infections, other autoimmune diseases, pregnancy or lactation. Diagnoses were based on clinical symptoms, serum thyroxine and TRAb, thyroid ultrasound and orbital computed tomography. Trizol reagent was used to extract total RNA, and RNA quality was then checked on an Agilent 2100 Bioanalyzer. This receptor was identified in a woman aged 30 to 39 with Graves' hyperthyroidism. Recombination connected TRBV10-3 to TRBJ1-1, with the D gene not confidently named. Sequencing used peripheral blood or thyroid tissue (not recorded which). The CDR3 protein: CAISPSLERVAEAFF. The nucleotide sequence is TGTGCCATCAGCCCGAGCTTAGAAAGGGTCGCTGAAGCTTTCTTT.